The 18 T cell receptor beta chains listed next were all sequenced from one sample in a study of blood T cell repertoires in COVID-19. Produced via immunoSEQ multiplex PCR; TCRdb's table is partial and in-frame only. The repertoire holds 200,000 to 250,000 clones, with approximately 87% as singletons. Sequencing was performed on PBMCs or T cells enriched from blood (not recorded which). The receptors come from a woman in her forties or fifties in a cohort exposed to, infected with or recovered from COVID-19 (not recorded which).

This clone was seen a single time. The gene calls are TRBV7-2 and TRBJ1-1, with 9 bases fitting TRBD1. There are 17 residues in the CDR3. V was clipped by 6 bases and J by 0 bases; unmatched bases: 11. The V gene's germline CDR1 is SGHTA and CDR2 FQGNSA. The CDR3 protein is CASSWTGAAAMNTEAFF. In nucleotides, the CDR3 is TGTGCCAGCAGTTGGACAGGGGCCGCCGCCATGAACACTGAAGCTTTCTTT.

The V gene is TRBV2, the J gene TRBJ1-1, with TRBD1 matching over 7 bases. The junction had 7 bases not matched to a gene; V was cut back by 6 bases and J by 3 bases. This CDR3 is 14 amino acids long. Germline V gene lookup returns CDR1 SNHLY and CDR2 FYNNEI. CDR3 sequence: CASSKRGGDTEAFF. The CDR3 DNA sequence: TGTGCCAGCAGCAAAAGAGGGGGCGACACTGAAGCTTTCTTT. The whole variable domain, filled in from reference TRBV2 and TRBJ1-1, reads EPEVTQTPSHQVTQMGQEVILRCVPISNHLYFYWYRQILGQKVEFLVSFYNNEISEKSEIFDDQFSVERPDGSNFTLKIRSTKLEDSAMYFCASSKRGGDTEAFFGQGTRLTVV.

The sample holds one count of this clone. In DNA, the CDR3 is TGCGCCAGCAGCCAAGATAGGAGGGGAGACCAGCCCCAGCATTTT. It yields the protein CASSQDRRGDQPQHF. The chain links TRBV4-3 to TRBJ1-5; D possibly corresponds to TRBD1 (5 bases). Germline V gene data show CDR1 as LGHNA and CDR2 as YSLEER. V lost 0 bases and J 7 bases, leaving 13 bases between the germline ends. The CDR3 contains 15 residues.

V gene TRBV10-2 combines with J gene TRBJ2-1; 7 nucleotides align to TRBD2. Trimming removed 6 bases from V and 15 bases from J; junction bases left unmatched: 5. The CDR3 is made up of 10 amino acids. The germline V gene has CDR1 WSHSY and CDR2 SAAADI. The CDR3 reads CASSGLVRFF. CDR3 in DNA: TGCGCCAGCAGCGGACTAGTACGGTTCTTC.

This rearrangement joins TRBV5-1 to TRBJ1-2; D not resolved. Germline CDR1 is SGHRS and CDR2 is YFSETQ. This CDR3 contains 13 residues. V lost 6 bases to trimming and J lost 4 bases, with 13 bases between them. The DNA of the CDR3 is TGCGCCAGCAAGGAGGGCGCCAGCTATGGCTACACCTTC. This gives the protein CASKEGASYGYTF.

The chain carries TRBV9 and TRBJ1-5, with no clear D. The CDR3 consists of 13 residues. Deletions cut 0 bases from V and 7 bases from J, with 8 bases between. Germline CDR1 and CDR2: SGDLS and YYNGEE. The DNA for the CDR3 is TGTGCCAGCAGCGTAGCGCCCGGGCAGCCCCAGCATTTT. It specifies CASSVAPGQPQHF.

This chain's CDR3 is CASSSDREQGLSNQPQHF. In nucleotides, the CDR3 is TGTGCCAGCAGTTCGGATCGGGAACAGGGCCTAAGCAATCAGCCCCAGCATTTT. This chain joins TRBV7-9 and TRBJ1-5, with D possibly matching TRBD1 (6 bases). The CDR3 extends over 18 amino acids. Germline CDR1 reads SEHNR; CDR2 reads FQNEAQ (reference sequence). V gave up 6 bases and J gave up 1 base, with 22 bases separating them.

The sample holds a few counts of this clone. The rearrangement links TRBV6-5 to TRBJ2-5; the D gene is possibly TRBD1 (6 bases). V lost 6 bases and J 1 base, leaving 6 bases between the germline ends. CDR3 length equals 12 residues. The germline gives CDR1 MNHEY, CDR2 SVGAGI. In nucleotides, the CDR3 is TGTGCCAGCAGGGACAGCCAAGAGACCCAGTACTTC. Protein: CASRDSQETQYF.

The J gene is TRBJ1-4, the V gene TRBV10-3, with 7 nucleotides matching TRBD1. After removal of 4 bases from V and 0 bases from J, the junction contained 5 bases not matched to a gene. The CDR3 length is 16 residues. CDR1 is ENHRY and CDR2 is SYGVKD in the germline V gene. The CDR3: CAISGTGHPTNEKLFF. The CDR3 coding sequence is TGTGCCATCAGTGGGACAGGACACCCAACTAATGAAAAACTGTTTTTT.

DNA of the CDR3: TGTGCCAGCTCCCGAAACGGACGGGGGGGCGATGGATCACCCCTCCACTTT. Protein product: CASSRNGRGGDGSPLHF. The chain joins TRBV18 to TRBJ1-6; a possible D gene is TRBD1 (6 bases). The germline V gene has CDR1 KGHSH and CDR2 LQKENI. V was shortened by 6 bases and J by 10 bases, with 25 bases between the two germline ends. CDR3 length: 17 residues.

This rearrangement joins TRBV27 to TRBJ1-2; no clear D. Germline CDR1 is MNHEY and CDR2 is SMNVEV (reference sequence). V was pared by 0 bases and J by 10 bases, with 15 bases between. This CDR3 comprises 14 residues. CDR3 DNA: TGTGCCAGCAGTTTATCGTTCAGGACTCGGGCCTACACCTTC. Its protein product is CASSLSFRTRAYTF.

CDR3 sequence reads: CAWERGVGNEQFF. The CDR3, as DNA: TGTGCCTGGGAGCGGGGGGTGGGCAATGAGCAGTTCTTC. V and J are TRBV30 and TRBJ2-1, with TRBD2 identical over 9 bases. From germline, CDR1 is GTSNPN and CDR2 SVGIG (reference sequence). V trimming: 5 bases; J trimming: 6 bases; junction bases outside the gene matches: 5. The CDR3 loop spans 13 amino acids.

This clone was seen many times. The chain is built from TRBV9 and TRBJ1-1, with 10 bases lining up with TRBD1. The CDR3 is made up of 14 amino acids. The junction had 9 bases not matched to a gene; V was cut back by 3 bases and J by 10 bases. Germline loops: CDR1 SGDLS, CDR2 YYNGEE. Written as DNA, the CDR3 is TGTGCCAGCAGCGCTGAGGGACAGGGGATGCGAGCTTTCTTT. It codes for CASSAEGQGMRAFF.

This clone was seen only a few times. The J gene is TRBJ1-6, the V gene TRBV6-5, with 7 bases identical to TRBD1. The CDR3 spans 14 residues. V lost 6 bases and J lost 7; bases outside the gene matches: 6. Germline V lookup: CDR1 MNHEY, CDR2 SVGAGI. CDR3 nucleotides: TGTGCCAGCAGGTTCGGGACAGAGAATTCACCCCTCCACTTT. Encoded protein: CASRFGTENSPLHF.

This chain uses TRBV30 with TRBJ1-6; the D gene is possibly TRBD1 (5 bases). V gave up 0 bases and J gave up 7 bases, with 13 bases separating them. This CDR3 comprises 15 residues. CDR1 and CDR2 (germline): GTSNPN, SVGIG (reference sequence). In DNA, the CDR3 is TGTGCCTGGAGTGTGGGGGGTGCGGGAAATTCACCCCTCCACTTT. Protein sequence: CAWSVGGAGNSPLHF.

This clone has just one count. The chain links TRBV29-1 to TRBJ2-1; 7 nucleotides match TRBD2. J was trimmed by 6 bases and V by 4 bases; bases with no gene match: 9. This CDR3 is 14 amino acids long. Looked up from germline, CDR1 is SQVTM and CDR2 is ANQGSEA. The CDR3 nucleotides read TGCAGCGTTGCTTACGGGGGGAGGCTCAATGAGCAGTTCTTC. Its translation is CSVAYGGRLNEQFF.

This chain uses TRBV25-1 with TRBJ2-7; TRBD1 aligns across 7 bases. The V gene end was trimmed by 5 bases and the J gene end by 3 bases; junction bases not matched to a gene: 4. The CDR3 extends over 13 amino acids. Germline-derived CDR1 and CDR2 are MGHDK and SYGVNS. CDR3 in amino acids: CASSLTGLYEQYF. DNA of the CDR3: TGTGCCAGCAGTTTGACAGGGCTCTACGAGCAGTACTTC.

The V gene is TRBV4-3, the J gene TRBJ2-2; D perhaps matches TRBD1 (5 bases). In germline, CDR1 is LGHNA, CDR2 YSLEER. V was clipped by 0 bases and J by 2 bases, with 10 bases between them. The CDR3 is made up of 16 amino acids. The CDR3 bases are TGCGCCAGCAGCCAAGACTGGCAGGGAAACACCGGGGAGCTGTTTTTT. Protein: CASSQDWQGNTGELFF.